The entry that follows covers one T cell receptor beta chain sequence. Antigen: not known. TCRdb keeps only in-frame clones here, not all; method: immunoSEQ multiplex PCR. The table includes tens of thousands of clones, around 80% detected once. This sample was included in a study of OX40 agonist ivuxolimab in advanced cancers. About the research overall: The patients' treatment was ivuxolimab, an agonistic anti-OX40 (CD134) antibody. The group had a mean age of around 64 years, ranged from about 23 to 85, and was 75% to 85% male.

CDR3 length equals 14 residues. Germline-derived CDR1 and CDR2 are SGHVS and FNYEAQ. The V end lost 6 bases, the J end lost 7 bases, and 18 bases lay between the germline ends. Study-wide results and limits: Expanded clones were, on average, more numerous in CD8+ T cells than in CD4+.

This clonotype originated in an adult with an advanced solid tumor such as melanoma, head and neck, liver or kidney cancer. This rearrangement joins TRBV7-6 to TRBJ1-1, with a possible D match to TRBD1 (6 bases). The sequencing here drew on CD4+ or CD8+ T cells sorted from blood, taken in a trial of the OX40 agonist ivuxolimab. CDR3 nucleotide sequence: TGTGCCAGCAGTCCCGGCAGGGGCTCTGTTGAAGCTTTCTTT. Translating it yields CASSPGRGSVEAFF.